This T cell receptor (beta chain) comes out of a study of graft-versus-host responses after intestinal transplantation. The CDR3 extends over 15 amino acids. Germline loops: CDR1 MRHNA, CDR2 SNTAGT. V was clipped by 6 bases and J by 8 bases, with 20 bases between them. Tissue from the graft was processed to free its intraepithelial and lamina propria lymphocytes. Generated by immunoSEQ multiplex PCR, the TCRdb table keeps only in-frame clones and is missing some. The data show 8,800 or so clones, 78% seen once. The input for sequencing was ileum tissue, taken roughly 530 days after intestinal transplant. The receptor was isolated from a human patient who received an intestinal transplant, so some T cells may come from the graft donor. The J gene is TRBJ2-1, the V gene TRBV6-4; the D gene could be TRBD1 or TRBD2 (6 bases each). In DNA, the CDR3 is TGTGCCAGCAGCCCTTTTGGGGGACGGGGGCATGAGCAGTTCTTC. This gives the protein CASSPFGGRGHEQFF.